This T cell receptor (beta chain) was sequenced in a study of blood T cell repertoires in COVID-19. Study-level background: From T cells, B-cell-depleted T cells, or PBMCs came the material, which was cDNA or gDNA.

In the source study's methods: Nucleated cell number was recorded as an estimate derived from reference gene primer amplification. The protocol was immunoSEQ multiplex PCR, while the TCRdb copy is restricted to in-frame clones and leaves out a portion. That table is the source of V, J and clone size, and D and trimming were worked out from the DNA. This table has under 300,000 clones, around 84% appearing once. The count of this clone is one. Germline V gene data show CDR1 as MDHEN and CDR2 as SYDVKM. This CDR3 comprises 14 residues. With 5 bases removed from V and 7 bases from J, the gap between germline ends came to 17 bases.

The TCR sequence derives from a man in his forties who had recovered from COVID-19. This chain joins TRBV28 and TRBJ1-1; D gene ambiguous. Sequenced sample: peripheral blood. This CDR3 reads CASSLSGGIYEAFF. The CDR3 nucleotides read TGTGCCAGCAGTCTCTCAGGAGGGATCTATGAAGCTTTCTTT.